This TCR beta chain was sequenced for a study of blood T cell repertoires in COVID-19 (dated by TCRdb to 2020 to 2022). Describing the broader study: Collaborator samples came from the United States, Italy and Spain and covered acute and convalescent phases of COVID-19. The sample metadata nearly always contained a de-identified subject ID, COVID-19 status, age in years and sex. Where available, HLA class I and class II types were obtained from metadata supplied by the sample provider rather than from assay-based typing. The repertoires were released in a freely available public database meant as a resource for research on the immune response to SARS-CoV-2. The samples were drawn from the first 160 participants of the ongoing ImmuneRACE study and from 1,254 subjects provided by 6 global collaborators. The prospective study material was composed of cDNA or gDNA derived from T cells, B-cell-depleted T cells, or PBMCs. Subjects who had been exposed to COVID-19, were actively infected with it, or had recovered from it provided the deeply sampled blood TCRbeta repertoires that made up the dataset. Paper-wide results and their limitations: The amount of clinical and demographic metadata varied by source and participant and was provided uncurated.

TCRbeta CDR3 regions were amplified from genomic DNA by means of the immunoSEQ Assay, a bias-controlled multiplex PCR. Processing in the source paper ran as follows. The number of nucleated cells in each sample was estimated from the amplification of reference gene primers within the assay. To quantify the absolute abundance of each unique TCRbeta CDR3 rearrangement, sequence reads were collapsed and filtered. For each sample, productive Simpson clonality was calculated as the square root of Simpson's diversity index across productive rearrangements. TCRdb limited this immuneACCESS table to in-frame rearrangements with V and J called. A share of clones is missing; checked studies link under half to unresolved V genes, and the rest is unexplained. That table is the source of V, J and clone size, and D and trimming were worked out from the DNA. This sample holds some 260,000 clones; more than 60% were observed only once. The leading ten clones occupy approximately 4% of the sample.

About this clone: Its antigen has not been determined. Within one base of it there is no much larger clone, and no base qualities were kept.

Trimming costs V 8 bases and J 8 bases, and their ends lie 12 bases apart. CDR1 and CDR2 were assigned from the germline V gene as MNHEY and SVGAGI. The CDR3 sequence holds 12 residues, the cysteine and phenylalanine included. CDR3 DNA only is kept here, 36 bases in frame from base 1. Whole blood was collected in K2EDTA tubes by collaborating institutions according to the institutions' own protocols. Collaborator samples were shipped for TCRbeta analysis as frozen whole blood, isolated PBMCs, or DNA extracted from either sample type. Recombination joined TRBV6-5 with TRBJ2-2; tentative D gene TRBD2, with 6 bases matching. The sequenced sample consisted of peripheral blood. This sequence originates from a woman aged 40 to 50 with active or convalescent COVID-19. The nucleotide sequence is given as TGTGCCAGCCTCGTGGGGGGAGGGGAGCTGTTTTTT. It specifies CASLVGGGELFF.